These 3 T cell receptor beta chains were all obtained from the same sample, sequenced in a study of CD8+ T cells in alopecia areata. It was cDNA, reverse transcribed from extracted RNA, that served as the sequencing template. Assay: immunoSEQ multiplex PCR; the TCRdb copy retains only in-frame clones and omits some. Of 200,000 to 250,000 clones listed, around 62% are singletons. The specimen comprised CD4+ T cells sorted from blood, sampled at week 0. These receptors were obtained from a human donor with alopecia areata.

The chain links TRBV5-1 to TRBJ2-3; D is possibly TRBD2 (5 bases). The CDR3 extends over 14 amino acids. Germline CDR1 SGHRS, CDR2 YFSETQ. V was pared by 1 base and J by 6 bases, with 12 bases between. The DNA of the CDR3 is TGCGCCAGCAGCTTGCCGGGGAACTCGGATACGCAGTATTTT. This translates into CASSLPGNSDTQYF.

This clone was seen a handful of times. The V and J genes are TRBV5-6 and TRBJ1-2; perhaps TRBD1 as D (5 bases). From germline, CDR1 is SGHDT and CDR2 YYEEEE. The CDR3 spans 12 residues. Trimming pared 3 bases from V and 5 bases from J, leaving 8 bases between. The CDR3 here is CASSSEGYGYTF. As DNA, the CDR3 is TGTGCCAGCAGCTCGGAGGGGTATGGCTACACCTTC.

The gene calls are TRBV7-8 and TRBJ1-6; TRBD1 matches 8 bases. CDR3 length: 15 residues. The V gene end was trimmed by 6 bases and the J gene end by 8 bases; junction bases not matched to a gene: 9. CDR1 and CDR2 from the germline V gene are SGHVS and FQNEAQ. The CDR3 DNA sequence: TGTGCCAGCAGGTCGACAGGGGTAAATGATTCACCCCTCCACTTT. It translates to CASRSTGVNDSPLHF.